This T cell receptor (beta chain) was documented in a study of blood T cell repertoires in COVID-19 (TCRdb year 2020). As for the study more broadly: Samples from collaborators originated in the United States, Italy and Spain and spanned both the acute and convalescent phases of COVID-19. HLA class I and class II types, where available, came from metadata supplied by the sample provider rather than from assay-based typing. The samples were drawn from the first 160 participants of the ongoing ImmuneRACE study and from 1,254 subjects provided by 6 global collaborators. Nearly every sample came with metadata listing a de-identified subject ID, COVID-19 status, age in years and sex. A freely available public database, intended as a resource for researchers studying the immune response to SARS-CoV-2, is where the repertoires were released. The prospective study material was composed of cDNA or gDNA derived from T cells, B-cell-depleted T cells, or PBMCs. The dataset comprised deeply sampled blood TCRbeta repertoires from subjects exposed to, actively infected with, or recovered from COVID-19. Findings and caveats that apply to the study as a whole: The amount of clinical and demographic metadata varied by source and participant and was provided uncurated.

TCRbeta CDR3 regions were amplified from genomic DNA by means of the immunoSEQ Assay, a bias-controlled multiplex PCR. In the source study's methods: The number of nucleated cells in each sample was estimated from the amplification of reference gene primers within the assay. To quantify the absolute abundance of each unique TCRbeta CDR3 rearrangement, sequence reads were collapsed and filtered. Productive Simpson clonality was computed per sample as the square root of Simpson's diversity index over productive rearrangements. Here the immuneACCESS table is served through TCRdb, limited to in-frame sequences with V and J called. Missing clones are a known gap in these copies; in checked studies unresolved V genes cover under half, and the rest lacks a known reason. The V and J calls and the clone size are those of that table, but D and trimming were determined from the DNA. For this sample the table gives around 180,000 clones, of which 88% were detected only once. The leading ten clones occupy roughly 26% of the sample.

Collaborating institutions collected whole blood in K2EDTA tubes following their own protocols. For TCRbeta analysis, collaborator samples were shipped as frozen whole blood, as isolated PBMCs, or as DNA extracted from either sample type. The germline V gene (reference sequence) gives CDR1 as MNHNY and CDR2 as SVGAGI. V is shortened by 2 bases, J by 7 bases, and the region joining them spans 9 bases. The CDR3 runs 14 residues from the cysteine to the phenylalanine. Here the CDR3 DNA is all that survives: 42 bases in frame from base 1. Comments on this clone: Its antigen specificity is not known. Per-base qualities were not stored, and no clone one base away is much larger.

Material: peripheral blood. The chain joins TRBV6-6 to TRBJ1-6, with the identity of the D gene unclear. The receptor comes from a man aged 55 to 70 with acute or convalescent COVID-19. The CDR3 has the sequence CASSYEGRNSPLHF. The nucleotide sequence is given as TGTGCCAGCAGTTACGAGGGTCGGAATTCACCCCTCCACTTT.